This entry lists 23 T cell receptor beta chains sequenced from one sample in a study of OX40 agonist ivuxolimab in advanced cancers. Assay used: immunoSEQ multiplex PCR; TCRdb lists only in-frame clones, some missing. The sample carries about 40,000 clones, around 92% recorded once. Here the sequenced sample was CD4+ or CD8+ T cells sorted from blood, taken in a trial of the OX40 agonist ivuxolimab. The receptor set was obtained from an adult with an advanced solid tumor such as melanoma, head and neck, liver or kidney cancer.

J is TRBJ1-1 and V is TRBV15; D gene ambiguous. The V end was cut by 4 bases, the J end by 0 bases, with 6 bases between. CDR3 length: 13 amino acids. Germline CDR1 and CDR2: LNHNV and YYDKDF (reference sequence). The CDR3 nucleotides are TGTGCCACCAGCAACGCCGTGAACACTGAAGCTTTCTTT. Its translation is CATSNAVNTEAFF.

The chain joins TRBV18 to TRBJ2-7, with TRBD2 matching 10 bases. This CDR3 has 17 amino acids. Germline trimming cut 2 bases from V and 0 bases from J; bases unmatched to any gene: 7. Per the germline V gene, CDR1 is KGHSH and CDR2 is LQKENI. CDR3 sequence: CASSPSLAGGLSYEQYV. The DNA for the CDR3 is TGTGCCAGCTCACCATCCTTAGCGGGAGGCCTCTCCTACGAGCAGTACGTC.

The rearrangement uses TRBV19 and TRBJ2-2; a possible D gene is TRBD2 (5 bases). This CDR3 contains 12 residues. The V gene lost 1 base and the J gene lost 11 bases, with 8 bases spanning the gap. Germline V CDR1 and CDR2: LNHDA, SQIVND (reference sequence). CDR3 coding DNA: TGTGCCAGTAGTATAGTTCGGGGAGAGCTGTTTTTT. It translates to CASSIVRGELFF.

The rearrangement joins TRBV5-8 to TRBJ1-6, with 11 bases that match TRBD1. This CDR3 has 17 amino acids. In germline, CDR1 is SGHTS, CDR2 YDEGEE. The V segment lost 4 bases and the J segment 0 bases; nucleotides outside the gene matches: 3. This chain's CDR3 is CASSPGTGGSYNSPLHF. CDR3 coding DNA: TGTGCCAGCAGCCCCGGGACAGGGGGCTCCTATAATTCACCCCTCCACTTT.

The chain links TRBV6-5 to TRBJ2-7; possible D gene TRBD2, 5 bases. Trimming pared 0 bases from V and 5 bases from J, leaving 14 bases between. Germline assignment: CDR1 MNHEY and CDR2 SVGAGI. This CDR3 contains 15 residues. This CDR3 reads CASSYSGHKRDEQYF. Here the CDR3 DNA reads TGTGCCAGCAGTTACTCAGGTCACAAGAGGGACGAGCAGTACTTC.

CDR3 in amino acids: CASSTRQGDTGELFF. DNA of the CDR3: TGTGCCAGCAGTACCCGACAGGGGGACACCGGGGAGCTGTTTTTT. V usage is TRBV27 and J usage is TRBJ2-2, with 9 bases aligning to TRBD1. Germline CDR1 and CDR2: MNHEY and SMNVEV (reference sequence). J gave up 3 bases and V 5 bases, and 4 bases lay outside the gene matches. This CDR3 contains 15 residues.

The CDR3 spells CASSPLAGVEEQYF. CDR3 nucleotides: TGTGCCAGCAGCCCACTAGCGGGAGTGGAGGAGCAGTACTTC. V and J are TRBV7-7 and TRBJ2-7; 11 nucleotides match TRBD2. V was pared by 5 bases and J by 7 bases, with 7 bases of the junction left unmatched. The germline V gene has CDR1 SSHAT and CDR2 FNYEAQ (reference sequence). The CDR3 is made up of 14 amino acids.

The genes are TRBV27 and TRBJ2-7; D remains unclear. The CDR3 contains 14 residues. The germline CDR1 and CDR2 sequences are MNHEY and SMNVEV (reference sequence). The ends were cut back, 4 bases at V and 0 bases at J, with 10 bases in the middle. The CDR3 loop reads CASSSTISSYEQYV. The DNA for the CDR3 is TGTGCCAGCAGTTCCACGATAAGCTCCTACGAGCAGTACGTC.

CDR3 DNA: TGTGCCAGCAGTAAACGGCCCCGGGGCACTGAAGCTTTCTTT. This encodes CASSKRPRGTEAFF. The V gene is TRBV14, the J gene TRBJ1-1; the D is unclear. The germline CDR1 and CDR2 sequences are SGHDN and FVKESK. V dropped 6 bases and J dropped 4 bases, with 15 bases sitting between them. This CDR3 is built from 14 residues.

The chain combines TRBV2 with TRBJ1-4, with a tentative D call TRBD1 (6 bases). The CDR3 is made up of 15 amino acids. Trimming left V 7 bases short and J 8 bases short, with 20 bases between. CDR1 is SNHLY, CDR2 FYNNEI, per germline. CDR3 protein: CASTFPGGTYEKLFF. CDR3 nucleotides: TGTGCCAGCACCTTCCCGGGGGGGACATACGAAAAACTGTTTTTT.

The J gene is TRBJ2-1, the V gene TRBV19; tentatively, D is TRBD2 (6 bases). The ends were cut back, 5 bases at V and 3 bases at J, with 11 bases in the middle. Germline V lookup: CDR1 LNHDA, CDR2 SQIVND (reference sequence). The CDR3 is 14 residues long. The CDR3 sequence is CASSLSGDYNEQFF. CDR3 nucleotides: TGTGCCAGTAGTCTTAGCGGAGACTACAATGAGCAGTTCTTC.

The chain couples TRBV28 to TRBJ2-3; 8 nucleotides agree with TRBD2. Losses at the gene ends were 3 bases for V and 5 bases for J; bases not matched to a gene: 4. Germline CDR1 MDHEN, CDR2 SYDVKM. The CDR3 length is 14 residues. The CDR3 sequence is CASSFVAGGDTQYF. CDR3 DNA sequence: TGTGCCAGCAGTTTTGTGGCGGGGGGAGATACGCAGTATTTT.

This chain links TRBV28 with TRBJ1-5; TRBD1 is a possible D gene (5 bases). The germline gives CDR1 MDHEN, CDR2 SYDVKM. This CDR3 is built from 17 residues. The V and J ends lost 6 bases and 0 bases respectively, with 18 bases between them. The CDR3: CASRSKGIGYSNQPQHF. CDR3 in DNA: TGTGCCAGCAGGAGTAAGGGGATAGGATATAGCAATCAGCCCCAGCATTTT.

This clone showed up just a few times. V and J are TRBV7-8 and TRBJ2-4; the D gene could be TRBD1 or TRBD2 (5 bases each). Germline V gene lookup returns CDR1 SGHVS and CDR2 FQNEAQ. This CDR3 region has 15 residues. Trimming shortened V by 2 bases and J by 0 bases, and 8 bases separated the two germline ends. Here the CDR3 reads CASSLPGTAKNIQYF. CDR3 DNA sequence: TGTGCCAGCAGCTTACCCGGGACAGCCAAAAACATTCAGTACTTC.

In the case of this clone: At the DNA level, this CDR3 is encoded by other sequences in the same sample as well. The chain carries TRBV7-9 and TRBJ1-3; a possible D gene is TRBD1 (5 bases). This CDR3 region has 15 residues. V was clipped by 5 bases and J by 0 bases, with 11 bases between them. Germline loops: CDR1 SEHNR, CDR2 FQNEAQ (reference sequence). The CDR3 spells CASSLGGLSGNTIYF. The DNA of the CDR3 is TGTGCCAGCAGCCTGGGGGGTCTCTCTGGAAACACCATATATTTT. The variable domain in full, completed from reference TRBV7-9 and TRBJ1-3, reads DTGVSQNPRHKITKRGQNVTFRCDPISEHNRLYWYRQTLGQGPEFLTYFQNEAQLEKSRLLSDRFSAERPKGSFSTLEIQRTEQGDSAMYLCASSLGGLSGNTIYFGEGSWLTVV.

The chain employs TRBV9 and TRBJ2-7; the match to TRBD2 covers 8 bases. V was pared by 0 bases and J by 5 bases, with 7 bases of the junction left unmatched. Germline V gene data show CDR1 as SGDLS and CDR2 as YYNGEE. The CDR3 covers 15 residues. The CDR3 loop is CASSVGEVAGNEQYV. Written as DNA, the CDR3 is TGTGCCAGCAGCGTAGGAGAGGTAGCGGGAAACGAGCAGTACGTC.

V and J are TRBV5-6 and TRBJ2-5, with 15 bases fitting TRBD2. This CDR3 comprises 16 residues. CDR1 and CDR2 (germline): SGHDT, YYEEEE. J was trimmed by 3 bases and V by 4 bases; bases with no gene match: 4. CDR3 nucleotide sequence: TGTGCCAGCAGCGTGGGACTAGCGGGAGGTAAAGAGACCCAGTACTTC. Residues: CASSVGLAGGKETQYF.

This chain links TRBV6-5 with TRBJ1-5; TRBD1 agrees at 9 bases. CDR1 and CDR2 from the germline V gene are MNHEY and SVGAGI. V gave up 5 bases and J gave up 6 bases; unmatched junction bases: 5. The CDR3 is 14 amino acids. The CDR3 sequence: CASSPGQGIQPQHF. In DNA form, the CDR3 reads TGTGCCAGCAGTCCGGGACAGGGCATTCAGCCCCAGCATTTT.

V is TRBV6-5 and J is TRBJ2-1; 10 bases are a match to TRBD1. V was clipped by 2 bases and J by 3 bases; unmatched bases: 4. CDR3 length: 16 residues. Germline V CDR1 and CDR2: MNHEY, SVGAGI. The CDR3 DNA reads as TGTGCCAGCAGTTACGGGACAGGGGTGGTCTACAATGAGCAGTTCTTC. Its translation is CASSYGTGVVYNEQFF.

This chain connects TRBV5-1 to TRBJ2-7; no clear D gene. This CDR3 has 13 residues. Germline CDR1 is SGHRS and CDR2 is YFSETQ. V lost 4 bases and J lost 4, with 12 bases in between. This chain's CDR3 is CASSPNSRYEQYF. The CDR3 coding sequence is TGCGCCAGCAGCCCGAACAGTCGATACGAGCAGTACTTC.

The chain uses TRBV5-1 and TRBJ2-1, with 10 bases that match TRBD2. Trimming removed 2 bases from V and 9 bases from J; junction bases left unmatched: 8. The V gene's germline CDR1 is SGHRS and CDR2 YFSETQ. The CDR3 sequence is 15 residues long. In nucleotides, the CDR3 is TGCGCCAGCAGCTTAAATAGCGGGAGGAGCTTTGAGCAGTTCTTC. This encodes CASSLNSGRSFEQFF.

The chain joins TRBV27 to TRBJ2-5; no definite D call. The germline V and J ends were trimmed by 8 bases and 7 bases, with 8 bases remaining between them. The CDR3 sequence is 10 residues long. In germline, CDR1 is MNHEY, CDR2 SMNVEV (reference sequence). The CDR3 DNA sequence: TGTGCCAGCGGCCACGGGACCCAGTACTTC. It codes for CASGHGTQYF.

The genes are TRBV30 and TRBJ1-2; TRBD1 agrees at 9 bases. With 4 bases clipped from V and 4 bases from J, the junction kept 7 bases outside the gene matches. CDR1 GTSNPN and CDR2 SVGIG come from the germline V gene (reference sequence). CDR3 length: 14 amino acids. CDR3: CAWTGTGISYGYTF. The CDR3 DNA reads as TGTGCCTGGACCGGGACAGGGATCTCCTATGGCTACACCTTC.